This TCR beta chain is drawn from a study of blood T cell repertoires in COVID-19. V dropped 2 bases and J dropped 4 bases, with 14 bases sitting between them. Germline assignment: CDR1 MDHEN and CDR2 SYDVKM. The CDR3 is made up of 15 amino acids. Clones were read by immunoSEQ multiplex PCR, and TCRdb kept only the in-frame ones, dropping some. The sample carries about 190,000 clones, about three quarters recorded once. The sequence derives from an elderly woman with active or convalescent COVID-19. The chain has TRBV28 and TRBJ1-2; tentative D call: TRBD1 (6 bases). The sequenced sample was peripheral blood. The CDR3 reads CASSLQGRYIYGYTF. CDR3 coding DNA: TGTGCCAGCAGTTTACAGGGGCGGTATATCTATGGCTACACCTTC.